A selection of T cell receptor beta chains follows, all from one sample in a study of blood T cell repertoires in COVID-19. TCRdb's table, derived via immunoSEQ multiplex PCR, lists solely in-frame clones and lacks some. Among 380,000 or so clones listed, around 87% were seen once. What was sequenced was PBMCs or T cells enriched from blood (not recorded which). The receptor source for this set is a young man who had recovered from COVID-19. The CDR3 runs from the conserved cysteine through the conserved F or W. D genes are given only for firm matches. A row's size may be missing; if present it is once, few, many or a size class.

v_gene: TRBV5-1
abundance: NA
j_gene: TRBJ2-7
d_gene: NA
CDR3aa: CASSLRGDSYEQYF
CDR3nt: TGCGCCAGCAGCCTGCGGGGTGATTCCTACGAGCAGTACTTC

v_gene: TRBV6-1
abundance: NA
j_gene: TRBJ2-3
d_gene: TRBD1
CDR3aa: CASSESRGRRDTQYF
CDR3nt: TGTGCCAGCAGTGAGTCCAGGGGGCGGAGAGATACGCAGTATTTT

v_gene: TRBV4-2
abundance: few
j_gene: TRBJ1-5
d_gene: NA
CDR3aa: CASSQDLPRWSNQPQHF
CDR3nt: TGTGCCAGCAGCCAAGATCTGCCCAGGTGGAGCAATCAGCCCCAGCATTTT

v_gene: TRBV3-1/TRBV3-2
abundance: NA
j_gene: TRBJ1-6
d_gene: NA
CDR3aa: CASSQGAYNSPLHF
CDR3nt: TGTGCCAGCAGCCAGGGCGCCTATAATTCACCCCTCCACTTT

v_gene: TRBV4-3
abundance: NA
j_gene: TRBJ1-5
d_gene: NA
CDR3aa: CASSQDQGLEQPQHF
CDR3nt: TGCGCCAGCAGCCAAGATCAGGGGCTGGAACAGCCCCAGCATTTT

v_gene: TRBV10-1
abundance: NA
j_gene: TRBJ1-1
d_gene: NA
CDR3aa: CASSSSGTEAFF
CDR3nt: NA

v_gene: TRBV19
abundance: NA
j_gene: TRBJ1-5
d_gene: NA
CDR3aa: CASSIRNSLNQPQHF
CDR3nt: TGTGCCAGTAGTATCCGGAACAGCCTTAATCAGCCCCAGCATTTT

v_gene: TRBV11-2
abundance: NA
j_gene: TRBJ1-5
d_gene: NA
CDR3aa: CASSQTPSSNQPQHF
CDR3nt: TGTGCCAGCAGCCAGACACCGAGTAGCAATCAGCCCCAGCATTTT

v_gene: TRBV7-2
abundance: NA
j_gene: TRBJ2-3
d_gene: TRBD2
CDR3aa: CASSLALLAGGKDTQYF
CDR3nt: TGTGCCAGCAGCTTAGCGTTACTGGCGGGGGGCAAAGATACGCAGTATTTT

v_gene: TRBV7-2
abundance: NA
j_gene: TRBJ1-5
d_gene: NA
CDR3aa: CASSSPLTGIPNQPQHF
CDR3nt: TGTGCCAGCAGCTCTCCGCTGACAGGCATCCCCAATCAGCCCCAGCATTTT

v_gene: TRBV4-1
abundance: NA
j_gene: TRBJ2-2
d_gene: TRBD2
CDR3aa: CASSQEISGGETGELFF
CDR3nt: TGCGCCAGCAGCCAAGAGATTAGCGGGGGAGAAACCGGGGAGCTGTTTTTT

v_gene: TRBV10-3
abundance: NA
j_gene: TRBJ1-2
d_gene: NA
CDR3aa: CAISESTRYGYTF
CDR3nt: TGTGCCATCAGTGAGTCAACGCGCTATGGCTACACCTTC

v_gene: TRBV7-3
abundance: NA
j_gene: TRBJ2-6
d_gene: NA
CDR3aa: CASSLVGGGLGANVLTF
CDR3nt: TGTGCCAGCAGCTTAGTGGGAGGAGGGCTTGGGGCCAACGTCCTGACTTTC

v_gene: TRBV12-5
abundance: NA
j_gene: TRBJ1-1
d_gene: TRBD1
CDR3aa: CASTDRAVNTEAFF
CDR3nt: TGTGCTAGTACCGACAGGGCAGTAAACACTGAAGCTTTCTTT

v_gene: TRBV7-2
abundance: once
j_gene: TRBJ1-2
d_gene: NA
CDR3aa: CASSSGRVLNYGYTF
CDR3nt: TGTGCCAGCAGCTCGGGCAGGGTGCTCAACTATGGCTACACCTTC

v_gene: TRBV14
abundance: NA
j_gene: TRBJ2-7
d_gene: NA
CDR3aa: CASSQVTQGNSYEQYF
CDR3nt: TGTGCCAGCAGCCAAGTGACACAGGGAAACTCCTACGAGCAGTACTTC

v_gene: TRBV10-1
abundance: NA
j_gene: TRBJ1-1
d_gene: NA
CDR3aa: CASSESARAGSEAFF
CDR3nt: TGCGCCAGCAGTGAGTCGGCTAGGGCAGGGTCTGAAGCTTTCTTT

v_gene: TRBV10-3
abundance: NA
j_gene: TRBJ2-1
d_gene: TRBD2
CDR3aa: CAISGAGTSGVSSYNEQFF
CDR3nt: TGTGCCATCAGTGGAGCCGGGACTAGCGGGGTGAGCTCCTACAATGAGCAGTTCTTC

v_gene: TRBV19
abundance: NA
j_gene: TRBJ1-1
d_gene: NA
CDR3aa: CASSRQGMAAFF
CDR3nt: TGTGCCAGTAGTAGGCAGGGAATGGCAGCTTTCTTT

v_gene: TRBV13
abundance: NA
j_gene: TRBJ1-1
d_gene: TRBD1
CDR3aa: CASLPKGQGRAEAFF
CDR3nt: TGTGCCAGCTTACCTAAGGGACAGGGTAGGGCTGAAGCTTTCTTT

v_gene: TRBV9
abundance: NA
j_gene: TRBJ2-1
d_gene: TRBD2
CDR3aa: CASTRAGASYNEQFF
CDR3nt: TGTGCCAGCACCCGAGCGGGAGCCTCCTACAATGAGCAGTTCTTC

v_gene: TRBV4-1
abundance: once
j_gene: TRBJ2-2
d_gene: TRBD1
CDR3aa: CASSQPPSLLDRATGELFF
CDR3nt: TGCGCCAGCAGCCAACCGCCCTCGCTGTTGGACAGGGCCACCGGGGAGCTGTTTTTT

v_gene: TRBV5-1
abundance: NA
j_gene: TRBJ2-7
d_gene: TRBD2
CDR3aa: CASSPGGTSGGSGEQYF
CDR3nt: TGCGCCAGCAGCCCGGGCGGGACTAGCGGGGGCTCGGGCGAGCAGTACTTC

v_gene: TRBV11-2
abundance: NA
j_gene: TRBJ2-7
d_gene: NA
CDR3aa: CASSLENHSSYEQYF
CDR3nt: TGTGCCAGCAGCTTAGAGAATCACTCATCCTACGAGCAGTACTTC

v_gene: TRBV6-5
abundance: NA
j_gene: TRBJ1-1
d_gene: NA
CDR3aa: CASSKPGQLEAFF
CDR3nt: TGTGCCAGCTCCAAACCAGGACAGCTAGAAGCTTTCTTT

v_gene: TRBV5-5
abundance: NA
j_gene: TRBJ2-5
d_gene: TRBD1
CDR3aa: CASSTGTDRQTQYF
CDR3nt: TGTGCCAGCAGCACAGGGACGGACAGGCAGACCCAGTACTTC

v_gene: TRBV19
abundance: NA
j_gene: TRBJ2-2
d_gene: TRBD1
CDR3aa: CASSIGGTGWITGELFF
CDR3nt: TGTGCCAGTAGTATAGGCGGGACAGGGTGGATCACCGGGGAGCTGTTTTTT

v_gene: TRBV14
abundance: NA
j_gene: TRBJ1-1
d_gene: NA
CDR3aa: CASSQAGASPEAFF
CDR3nt: TGTGCCAGCAGCCAGGCAGGGGCATCCCCTGAAGCTTTCTTT

v_gene: TRBV29-1
abundance: NA
j_gene: TRBJ2-1
d_gene: NA
CDR3aa: CSVSHRGNSYNEQFF
CDR3nt: TGCAGCGTATCCCATCGGGGGAACTCCTACAATGAGCAGTTCTTC

v_gene: TRBV10-3
abundance: NA
j_gene: TRBJ2-1
d_gene: TRBD2
CDR3aa: CAISGPLERGFNEQFF
CDR3nt: TGTGCCATCAGTGGGCCCTTGGAGCGGGGGTTCAATGAGCAGTTCTTC

v_gene: TRBV11-2
abundance: NA
j_gene: TRBJ2-7
d_gene: NA
CDR3aa: CASSLYPNRGGEQYF
CDR3nt: TGTGCCAGCAGCTTATACCCCAACAGGGGGGGCGAGCAGTACTTC

v_gene: TRBV19
abundance: NA
j_gene: TRBJ2-1
d_gene: NA
CDR3aa: CASRRGSADNEQFF
CDR3nt: TGTGCCAGTCGACGGGGGAGCGCGGACAATGAGCAGTTCTTC

v_gene: TRBV6-5
abundance: NA
j_gene: TRBJ2-1
d_gene: NA
CDR3aa: CASRPLGAINEQFF
CDR3nt: TGTGCCAGCAGGCCATTGGGGGCCATCAATGAGCAGTTCTTC

v_gene: TRBV30
abundance: NA
j_gene: TRBJ2-7
d_gene: NA
CDR3aa: CAWTTSEGYEQYF
CDR3nt: TGTGCCTGGACGACCTCTGAGGGCTACGAGCAGTACTTC

v_gene: TRBV6-6
abundance: few
j_gene: TRBJ2-7
d_gene: TRBD2
CDR3aa: CASSPLLLERGRYEQYF
CDR3nt: TGTGCCAGCAGTCCCCTTTTGCTGGAGCGGGGGCGATACGAGCAGTACTTC

v_gene: TRBV25-1
abundance: NA
j_gene: TRBJ1-1
d_gene: NA
CDR3aa: CASSTRYRKNTEAFF
CDR3nt: TGTGCCAGCAGTACCCGATACAGAAAGAACACTGAAGCTTTCTTT

v_gene: TRBV3-1/TRBV3-2
abundance: NA
j_gene: TRBJ2-1
d_gene: NA
CDR3aa: CASSQEGRVEHEQFF
CDR3nt: TGTGCCAGCAGCCAAGAAGGCAGGGTTGAGCATGAGCAGTTCTTC

v_gene: TRBV7-8
abundance: NA
j_gene: TRBJ2-7
d_gene: TRBD1
CDR3aa: CASSLEGQGKPEQYF
CDR3nt: TGTGCCAGCAGCTTAGAGGGACAGGGAAAACCCGAGCAGTACTTC

v_gene: TRBV5-4
abundance: NA
j_gene: TRBJ1-1
d_gene: NA
CDR3aa: CASSFGTGTEAFF
CDR3nt: TGTGCCAGCAGCTTCGGGACTGGCACTGAAGCTTTCTTT

v_gene: TRBV6-1
abundance: NA
j_gene: TRBJ2-5
d_gene: TRBD2
CDR3aa: CASSEAGSGGLRDQYF
CDR3nt: TGTGCCAGCAGTGAAGCGGGTAGCGGGGGGCTCCGGGACCAGTACTTC

v_gene: TRBV6-5
abundance: once
j_gene: TRBJ1-6
d_gene: NA
CDR3aa: CASSPSGGVGSPLHF
CDR3nt: TGTGCCAGCAGTCCCTCGGGGGGAGTAGGTTCACCCCTCCACTTT

v_gene: TRBV14
abundance: NA
j_gene: TRBJ2-1
d_gene: NA
CDR3aa: CASSLGSSYNEQFF
CDR3nt: TGTGCCAGCAGCCTTGGCAGCTCCTACAATGAGCAGTTCTTC

v_gene: TRBV28
abundance: NA
j_gene: TRBJ1-1
d_gene: NA
CDR3aa: CASRKEGTFTEAFF
CDR3nt: TGTGCCAGCAGAAAGGAGGGGACTTTCACTGAAGCTTTCTTT

v_gene: TRBV7-2
abundance: NA
j_gene: TRBJ1-6
d_gene: TRBD1
CDR3aa: CASSPDRGNNSPLHF
CDR3nt: TGTGCCAGCAGCCCCGACAGGGGCAATAATTCACCCCTCCACTTT

v_gene: TRBV7-2
abundance: NA
j_gene: TRBJ1-2
d_gene: TRBD1
CDR3aa: CASSADRGGYTF
CDR3nt: TGTGCCAGCAGCGCAGACAGGGGAGGCTACACCTTC

v_gene: TRBV30
abundance: NA
j_gene: TRBJ1-2
d_gene: NA
CDR3aa: CAWGRGGHVYGYTF
CDR3nt: TGTGCCTGGGGCCGTGGAGGGCACGTCTATGGCTACACCTTC

v_gene: TRBV6-1
abundance: NA
j_gene: TRBJ1-3
d_gene: TRBD1
CDR3aa: CASSEGQGAGNTIYF
CDR3nt: TGTGCCAGCAGTGAAGGTCAGGGGGCCGGAAACACCATATATTTT

v_gene: TRBV4-3
abundance: NA
j_gene: TRBJ2-7
d_gene: NA
CDR3aa: CASSQLQGHEQYF
CDR3nt: TGCGCCAGCAGCCAGTTACAGGGTCACGAGCAGTACTTC

v_gene: TRBV11-2
abundance: NA
j_gene: TRBJ1-1
d_gene: NA
CDR3aa: CASSLAGGEAFF
CDR3nt: TGTGCCAGCAGCTTAGCCGGGGGAGAAGCTTTCTTT

v_gene: TRBV5-4
abundance: NA
j_gene: TRBJ2-1
d_gene: NA
CDR3aa: CASSRSRGEKNEQFF
CDR3nt: TGTGCCAGCAGCCGTTCCCGGGGTGAGAAGAATGAGCAGTTCTTC

v_gene: TRBV3-1/TRBV3-2
abundance: NA
j_gene: TRBJ2-3
d_gene: TRBD2
CDR3aa: CASSVRTSQAQYF
CDR3nt: TGTGCCAGCAGCGTCAGGACTAGTCAGGCGCAGTATTTT

v_gene: TRBV5-1
abundance: NA
j_gene: TRBJ2-7
d_gene: TRBD1
CDR3aa: CASSLGQGVSYEQYF
CDR3nt: TGCGCCAGCAGCTTAGGACAGGGGGTATCCTACGAGCAGTACTTC

v_gene: TRBV19
abundance: NA
j_gene: TRBJ1-2
d_gene: TRBD1
CDR3aa: CASSIRTGLNYGYTF
CDR3nt: TGTGCCAGTAGTATTCGGACAGGCCTAAACTATGGCTACACCTTC